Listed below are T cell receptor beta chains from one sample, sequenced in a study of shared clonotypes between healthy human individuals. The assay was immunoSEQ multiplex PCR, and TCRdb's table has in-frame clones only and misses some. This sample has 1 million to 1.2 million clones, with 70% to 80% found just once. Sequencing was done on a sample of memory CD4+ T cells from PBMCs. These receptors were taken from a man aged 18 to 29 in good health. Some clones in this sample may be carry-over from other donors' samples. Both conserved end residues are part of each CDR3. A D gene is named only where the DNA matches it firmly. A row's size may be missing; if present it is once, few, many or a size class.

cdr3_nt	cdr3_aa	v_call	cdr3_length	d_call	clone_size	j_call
TGTGCCAGCAGCGCCTCTAGCGGGAGGGGCCTGTTCTTC	CASSASSGRGLFF	TRBV7-6	13	TRBD2	NA	TRBJ2-1
TGTGCCAGCAGTTCGGACCAGGGGACAGGGAACGAAGAGACCCAGTACTTC	CASSSDQGTGNEETQYF	TRBV28	17	TRBD1	NA	TRBJ2-5
TGCGCCAGCAGCTATACAGGGGAAGCGGAGACCCAGTACTTC	CASSYTGEAETQYF	TRBV5-1	14	TRBD1	NA	TRBJ2-5
TGTGCCAGCAGCTTAGCCCCATACCGGGAGACCCAGTACTTC	CASSLAPYRETQYF	TRBV11-2	14	NA	NA	TRBJ2-5
TGTGCCAGCAGCCGGACGGTCGCTGGGGCCAACGTCCTGACTTTC	CASSRTVAGANVLTF	TRBV27	15	NA	NA	TRBJ2-6
TGTGCCATCAGTGAGGGTCTAGCGGGAGATGAGCAGTTCTTC	CAISEGLAGDEQFF	TRBV6-6	14	TRBD2	NA	TRBJ2-1
TGTGCCAGCAGCCCGGGACTAGCGGATAAAGAGACCCAGTACTTC	CASSPGLADKETQYF	TRBV7-2	15	TRBD2	NA	TRBJ2-5
TGTGCCAGCAGTGCGCGACAGGGGTTCTACGAGCAGTACTTC	CASSARQGFYEQYF	TRBV2	14	TRBD1	NA	TRBJ2-7
TGTGCCAGCAGCGGGGGAAGGGACAGTTACTACGAGCAGTACTTC	CASSGGRDSYYEQYF	TRBV7-9	15	TRBD1	NA	TRBJ2-7
TGTGCCAGCAGCTCACAGTTTAGCACAGATACGCAGTATTTT	CASSSQFSTDTQYF	TRBV7-2	14	NA	few	TRBJ2-3
TGTGCCAGCAGCTTCAGGGTTTCCAGCAATCAGCCCCAGCATTTT	CASSFRVSSNQPQHF	TRBV7-2	15	NA	NA	TRBJ1-5
TGTGCCAGCAGTTTATCGGGATCGTCAGATACGCAGTATTTT	CASSLSGSSDTQYF	TRBV27	14	NA	NA	TRBJ2-3
TGTGCCAGCTCACCCCAGGGGGCCCAAGAGACCCAGTACTTC	CASSPQGAQETQYF	TRBV18	14	TRBD1	NA	TRBJ2-5
TGTGCCAGCAGTTTATTTGGCAGGGTTGTAAACATTCAGTACTTC	CASSLFGRVVNIQYF	TRBV27	15	NA	NA	TRBJ2-4
TGCAGCGTTGAAGGTCAGCGAAGGACCAACACCGGGGAGCTGTTTTTT	CSVEGQRRTNTGELFF	TRBV29-1	16	NA	NA	TRBJ2-2
TGTGCCACCAGCAGGCGACAGGGGGGCGACGAGCAGTACTTC	CATSRRQGGDEQYF	TRBV15	14	TRBD1	NA	TRBJ2-7
TGCGCCAGCAGCTTGCAGGGGGCTTCTAATGAGCAGTTCTTC	CASSLQGASNEQFF	TRBV5-1	14	TRBD1	NA	TRBJ2-1
TGCAGCCCCCCCGCAAAGGGAGTTAACACTGAAGCTTTCTTT	CSPPAKGVNTEAFF	TRBV29-1	14	NA	few	TRBJ1-1
TGTGCCAGCAGCCCGGGGCCCGGGACAGGGGTGTTTGAGCAGTTCTTC	CASSPGPGTGVFEQFF	TRBV7-9	16	TRBD1	few	TRBJ2-1
TGTGCCAGCAGTGAGCTAGCGGGAGTAAGCACAGATACGCAGTATTTT	CASSELAGVSTDTQYF	TRBV2	16	TRBD2	once	TRBJ2-3
TGTGCCAGCAGCGTCGGGCAGGCTGTTGAAGCTTTCTTT	CASSVGQAVEAFF	TRBV7-9	13	NA	NA	TRBJ1-1
TGTGCCAGCTCACCGCTAACAGGGGGCCTTGAGACCCAGTACTTC	CASSPLTGGLETQYF	TRBV18	15	TRBD1	NA	TRBJ2-5
TGTGCCAGCAGCTTAAGTTCGAACACCGGGGAGCTGTTTTTT	CASSLSSNTGELFF	TRBV7-3	14	NA	many	TRBJ2-2
TGTGCCAGCAGTTTTGAGACCCAGTACTTC	CASSFETQYF	TRBV6-1	10	NA	NA	TRBJ2-5
TGTGCCAGCAGCCCTGGACAGAACCAAGAAAAACTGTTTTTT	CASSPGQNQEKLFF	TRBV5-4	14	NA	NA	TRBJ1-4
TGTGCCAGCAGTCCCATGGGGGGCCAGCCCCAGCATTTT	CASSPMGGQPQHF	TRBV6-5	13	NA	NA	TRBJ1-5
TGTGCCAGCAGCCGAGGGCGACAGTTAGCCAAAAACATTCAGTACTTC	CASSRGRQLAKNIQYF	TRBV5-6	16	NA	NA	TRBJ2-4
TGTGCCAGCAGCCCGAACCCCGGGGGTAGCGGGAGGAATGAGCAGTTCTTC	CASSPNPGGSGRNEQFF	TRBV14	17	TRBD2	NA	TRBJ2-1
TGTGCCAGCAGCTTGACCTTAGACGGAGACGAGCAGTACTTC	CASSLTLDGDEQYF	TRBV7-9	14	NA	NA	TRBJ2-7
TGTGCCAGCAGCCCCACGCGTTCCCACAATGAGCAGTTCTTC	CASSPTRSHNEQFF	TRBV9	14	NA	once	TRBJ2-1
TGCGCCAGCAGCTTGGGTCAGGGTGAGACTGAAGCTTTCTTT	CASSLGQGETEAFF	TRBV5-1	14	NA	NA	TRBJ1-1
TGTGCCAGCAGTTTAGTTCTGGGAGACGGGTCCTACGAGCAGTACTTC	CASSLVLGDGSYEQYF	TRBV28	16	NA	NA	TRBJ2-7
TGTGCCTGGAGATCATCCCGGGACCCAGCCTACGAGCAGTACTTC	CAWRSSRDPAYEQYF	TRBV30	15	NA	NA	TRBJ2-7
TGCGCCAGCAGTGAGTCGGGGCAGGGCGCCTACGAGCAGTACTTC	CASSESGQGAYEQYF	TRBV10-1	15	NA	NA	TRBJ2-7
TGTGCCAGCAGCGTCAAGGCCGCGGGGGCAGATACGCAGTATTTT	CASSVKAAGADTQYF	TRBV9	15	TRBD2	few	TRBJ2-3
TGTGCCAGCGCTCCCTGGGAACGGAAGAACCAAGAGACCCAGTACTTC	CASAPWERKNQETQYF	TRBV27	16	NA	NA	TRBJ2-5
TGTGCCAGCAGCTTAGTAGGGCTAGCGGCAGAGACCCAGTACTTC	CASSLVGLAAETQYF	TRBV11-2	15	TRBD2	NA	TRBJ2-5
TGTGCCAGCAGCTTAGCAAGCGGGGGTATAGATACGCAGTATTTT	CASSLASGGIDTQYF	TRBV5-6	15	TRBD2	NA	TRBJ2-3
TGTGCCAGCAGTCCCGGGACTAGCGGAGTGGGTAATGAGCAGTTCTTC	CASSPGTSGVGNEQFF	TRBV11-2	16	TRBD2	few	TRBJ2-1
TGTGCCAGCAGGAAAGGAGGGGGCGAGGGGGATACGCAGTATTTT	CASRKGGGEGDTQYF	TRBV5-4	15	NA	NA	TRBJ2-3
TGTGCCACCAGCCCCCTGGGGGTTAGCGGGAGGGGGCCTAGCACAGATACGCAGTATTTT	CATSPLGVSGRGPSTDTQYF	TRBV15	20	TRBD2	once	TRBJ2-3
TGCGCCAGCAGCCCGGGGACTAGCGGGGCGGAGACCCAGTACTTC	CASSPGTSGAETQYF	TRBV4-1	15	TRBD2	NA	TRBJ2-5